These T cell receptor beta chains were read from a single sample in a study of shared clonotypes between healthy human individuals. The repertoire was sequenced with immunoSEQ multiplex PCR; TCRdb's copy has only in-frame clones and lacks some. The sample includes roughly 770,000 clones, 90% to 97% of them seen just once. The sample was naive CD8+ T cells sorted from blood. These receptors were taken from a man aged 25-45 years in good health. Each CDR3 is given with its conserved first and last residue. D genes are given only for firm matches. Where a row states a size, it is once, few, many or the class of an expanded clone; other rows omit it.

TGTGCCAGCAGTTTATCGATTACGGGTGAGCAGTTCTTC	CASSLSITGEQFF	TRBV27	TRBJ2-1	.	.
TGTGCCAGCAGGTCCTACGAGCAGTACTTC	CASRSYEQYF	TRBV9	TRBJ2-7	.	.
TGCGCCAGCAGCTTGGCCTTGGGGCTAGTCTCTGGAAACACCATATATTTT	CASSLALGLVSGNTIYF	TRBV5-1	TRBJ1-3	.	once
TGTGCCAGCAGCTTCATTGGGACGGGGAATGAAGCTTTCTTT	CASSFIGTGNEAFF	TRBV11-2	TRBJ1-1	.	few
TGTGCCAGCAGCCGAGAGAAGCATACCTCCTACGAGCAGTACTTC	CASSREKHTSYEQYF	TRBV6-5	TRBJ2-7	.	.
TGCGCCAGCAGCTTACTGTTCGGGAACGAGCAGTACTTC	CASSLLFGNEQYF	TRBV5-1	TRBJ2-7	.	.
TGTGCCAGCAGTTTACAGGGCTCCTATGGCTACACCTTC	CASSLQGSYGYTF	TRBV27	TRBJ1-2	.	.
TGTGCCAGCAGCGTAGGCGGCGGGGGTTCCTACGAGCAGTACTTC	CASSVGGGGSYEQYF	TRBV9	TRBJ2-7	TRBD2	.
TGCGCCAGCAGCCCGGGGACGGACTCCTACGAGCAGTACTTC	CASSPGTDSYEQYF	TRBV5-1	TRBJ2-7	.	.
TGTGCCAGTAGTTTAGCGGGGAGAAGCACAGATACGCAGTATTTT	CASSLAGRSTDTQYF	TRBV19	TRBJ2-3	TRBD2	.
TGTGCCTATCGAGACCGGGACAGCGGCTCCTACGAGCAGTACTTC	CAYRDRDSGSYEQYF	TRBV6-1	TRBJ2-7	TRBD1	.
TGTGCCAGCAGCCTCGGTTCCCGGGACAGCTACAATGAGCAGTTCTTC	CASSLGSRDSYNEQFF	TRBV11-2	TRBJ2-1	TRBD1	.
TGTGCCAGCAGCCTCGGGACACGCTCCTACGAGCAGTACTTC	CASSLGTRSYEQYF	TRBV6-1	TRBJ2-7	.	.
TGTGCCAGCAGTTACAACCAGGGAAACACCATATATTTT	CASSYNQGNTIYF	TRBV27	TRBJ1-3	.	.